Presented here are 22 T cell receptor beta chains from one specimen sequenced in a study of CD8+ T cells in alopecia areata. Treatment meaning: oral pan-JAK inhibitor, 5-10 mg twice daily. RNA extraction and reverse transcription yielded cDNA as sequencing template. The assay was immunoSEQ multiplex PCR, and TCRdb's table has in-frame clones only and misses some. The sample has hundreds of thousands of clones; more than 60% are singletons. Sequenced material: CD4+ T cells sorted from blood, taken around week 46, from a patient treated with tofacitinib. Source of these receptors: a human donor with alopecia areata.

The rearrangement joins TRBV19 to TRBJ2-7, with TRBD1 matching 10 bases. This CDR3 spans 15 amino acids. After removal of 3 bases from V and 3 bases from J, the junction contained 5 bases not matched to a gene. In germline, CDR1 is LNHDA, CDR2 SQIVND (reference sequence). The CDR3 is CASSILGQGNYEQYF. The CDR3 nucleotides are TGTGCCAGTAGTATTTTGGGACAGGGGAACTACGAGCAGTACTTC.

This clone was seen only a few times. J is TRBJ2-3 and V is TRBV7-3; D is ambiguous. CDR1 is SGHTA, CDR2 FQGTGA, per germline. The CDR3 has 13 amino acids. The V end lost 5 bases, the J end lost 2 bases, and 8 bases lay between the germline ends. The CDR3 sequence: CASSLASTDTQYF. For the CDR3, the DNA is TGTGCCAGCAGCCTTGCTTCCACAGATACGCAGTATTTT.

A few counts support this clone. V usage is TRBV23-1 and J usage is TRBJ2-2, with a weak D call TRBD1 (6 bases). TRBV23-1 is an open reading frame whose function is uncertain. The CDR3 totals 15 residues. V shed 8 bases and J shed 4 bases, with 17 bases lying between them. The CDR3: CASPRDTNGTGELFF. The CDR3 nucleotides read TGCGCCAGCCCGAGGGACACCAACGGCACCGGGGAGCTGTTTTTT.

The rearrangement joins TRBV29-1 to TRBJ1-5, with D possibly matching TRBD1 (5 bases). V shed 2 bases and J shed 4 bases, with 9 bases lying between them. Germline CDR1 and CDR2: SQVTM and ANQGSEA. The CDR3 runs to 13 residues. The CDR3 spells CSVETDRNQPQHF. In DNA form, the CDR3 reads TGCAGCGTTGAAACTGACAGAAATCAGCCCCAGCATTTT.

The CDR3 coding sequence is TGTGCCAGCAGCGGTGGGACAGTCGGCTACGAGCAGTACTTC. It is translated as CASSGGTVGYEQYF. V is TRBV5-6 and J is TRBJ2-7; 7 bases map to TRBD1. J lost 3 bases, V lost 4 bases, and 7 bases had no gene match. The CDR3 has 14 residues. Germline V gene sequence: CDR1 SGHDT, CDR2 YYEEEE.

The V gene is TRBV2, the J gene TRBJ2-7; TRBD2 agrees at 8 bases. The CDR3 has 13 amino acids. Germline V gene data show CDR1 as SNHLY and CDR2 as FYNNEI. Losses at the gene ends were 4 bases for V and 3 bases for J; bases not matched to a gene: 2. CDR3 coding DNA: TGTGCCAGCAGTGGAGCGGGGGTCTACGAGCAGTACTTC. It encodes CASSGAGVYEQYF. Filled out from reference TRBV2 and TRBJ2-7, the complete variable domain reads EPEVTQTPSHQVTQMGQEVILRCVPISNHLYFYWYRQILGQKVEFLVSFYNNEISEKSEIFDDQFSVERPDGSNFTLKIRSTKLEDSAMYFCASSGAGVYEQYFGPGTRLTVT.

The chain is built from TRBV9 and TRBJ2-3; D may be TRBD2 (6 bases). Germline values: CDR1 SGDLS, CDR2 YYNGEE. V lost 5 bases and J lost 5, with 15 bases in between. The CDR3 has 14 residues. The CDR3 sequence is CASRAAGAGDTQYF. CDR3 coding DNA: TGTGCCAGCAGGGCAGCGGGCGCTGGAGATACGCAGTATTTT.

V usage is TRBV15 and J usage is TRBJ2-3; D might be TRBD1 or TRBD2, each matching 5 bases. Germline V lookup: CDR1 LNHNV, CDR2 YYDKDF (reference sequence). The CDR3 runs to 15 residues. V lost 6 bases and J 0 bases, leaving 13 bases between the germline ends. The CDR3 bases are TGTGCCACCAGTCTCGACCGGGACAGCACAGATACGCAGTATTTT. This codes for CATSLDRDSTDTQYF.

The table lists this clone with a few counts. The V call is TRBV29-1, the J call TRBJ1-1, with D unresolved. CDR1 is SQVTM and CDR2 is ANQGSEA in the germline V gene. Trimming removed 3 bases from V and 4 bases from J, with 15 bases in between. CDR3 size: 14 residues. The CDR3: CSVDRSGLGTEAFF. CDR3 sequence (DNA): TGCAGCGTTGACCGGTCGGGGTTGGGCACTGAAGCTTTCTTT.

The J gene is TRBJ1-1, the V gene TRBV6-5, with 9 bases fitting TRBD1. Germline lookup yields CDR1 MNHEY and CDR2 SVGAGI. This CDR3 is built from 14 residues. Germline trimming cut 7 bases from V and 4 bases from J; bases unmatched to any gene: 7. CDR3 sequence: CASITGGWRTEAFF. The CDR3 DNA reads TGTGCCAGCATTACAGGGGGCTGGCGCACTGAAGCTTTCTTT.

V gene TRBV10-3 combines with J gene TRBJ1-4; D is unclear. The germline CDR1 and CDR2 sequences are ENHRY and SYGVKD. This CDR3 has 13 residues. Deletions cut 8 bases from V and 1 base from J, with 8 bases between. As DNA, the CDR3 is TGTGCCATCGGTGGGGAAACTAATGAAAAACTGTTTTTT. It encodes CAIGGETNEKLFF.

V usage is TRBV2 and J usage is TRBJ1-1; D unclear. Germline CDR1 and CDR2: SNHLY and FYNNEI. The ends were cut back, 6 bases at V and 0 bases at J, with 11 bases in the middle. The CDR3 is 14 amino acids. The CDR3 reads CASRGRFLNTEAFF. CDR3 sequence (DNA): TGTGCCAGCAGGGGCCGGTTTCTGAACACTGAAGCTTTCTTT.

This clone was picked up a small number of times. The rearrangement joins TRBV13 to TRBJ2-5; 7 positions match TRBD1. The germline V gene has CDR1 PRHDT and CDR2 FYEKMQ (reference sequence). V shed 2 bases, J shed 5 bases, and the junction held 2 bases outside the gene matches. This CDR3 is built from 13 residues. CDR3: CASSLFRGETQYF. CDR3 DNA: TGTGCCAGCAGCTTATTCAGGGGGGAGACCCAGTACTTC.

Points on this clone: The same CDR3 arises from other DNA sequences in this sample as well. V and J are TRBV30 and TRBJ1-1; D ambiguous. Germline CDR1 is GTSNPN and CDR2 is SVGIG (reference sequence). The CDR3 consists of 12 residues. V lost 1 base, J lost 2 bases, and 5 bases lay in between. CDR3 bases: TGTGCCTGGAGTGCTCGCAACACTGAAGCTTTCTTT. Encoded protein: CAWSARNTEAFF.

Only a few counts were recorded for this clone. Here the CDR3 DNA reads TGTGCCAGCAGTTTAAATCAGCCCCAGCATTTT. It translates to CASSLNQPQHF. The V gene is TRBV28, the J gene TRBJ1-5; D unclear. Germline V lookup: CDR1 MDHEN, CDR2 SYDVKM. The V end was cut by 2 bases, the J end by 4 bases, with 0 bases between. This CDR3 is 11 amino acids long.

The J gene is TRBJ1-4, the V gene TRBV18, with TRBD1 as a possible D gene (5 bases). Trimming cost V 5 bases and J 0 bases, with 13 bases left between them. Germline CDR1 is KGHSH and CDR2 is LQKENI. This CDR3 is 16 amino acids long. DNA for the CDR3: TGTGCCAGCTCAGACAGTACCTTTGCAACTAATGAAAAACTGTTTTTT. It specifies CASSDSTFATNEKLFF.

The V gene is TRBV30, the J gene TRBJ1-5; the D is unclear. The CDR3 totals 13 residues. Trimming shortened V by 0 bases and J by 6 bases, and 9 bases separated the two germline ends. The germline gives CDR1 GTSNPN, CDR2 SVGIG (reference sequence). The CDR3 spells CAWSVRESQPQHF. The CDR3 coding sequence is TGTGCCTGGAGTGTACGGGAGAGTCAGCCCCAGCATTTT.

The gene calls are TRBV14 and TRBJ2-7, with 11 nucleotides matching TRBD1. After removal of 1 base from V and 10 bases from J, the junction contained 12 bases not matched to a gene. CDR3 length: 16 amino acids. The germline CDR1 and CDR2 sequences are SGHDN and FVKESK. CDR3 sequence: CASSQAPPGTGGIQYF. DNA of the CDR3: TGTGCCAGCAGCCAAGCCCCACCCGGGACAGGGGGGATACAGTACTTC.

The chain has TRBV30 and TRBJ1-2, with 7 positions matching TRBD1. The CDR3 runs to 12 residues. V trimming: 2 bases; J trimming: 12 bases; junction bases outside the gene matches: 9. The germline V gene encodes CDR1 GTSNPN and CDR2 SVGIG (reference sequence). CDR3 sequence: CAWSTRTGGDTF. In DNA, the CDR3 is TGTGCCTGGAGTACCAGGACAGGCGGAGACACCTTC.

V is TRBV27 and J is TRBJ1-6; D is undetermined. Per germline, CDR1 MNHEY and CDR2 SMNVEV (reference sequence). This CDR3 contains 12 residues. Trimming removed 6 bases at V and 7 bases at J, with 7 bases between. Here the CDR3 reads CASRRNNSPLHF. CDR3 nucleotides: TGTGCCAGCAGACGGAACAATTCACCCCTCCACTTT.

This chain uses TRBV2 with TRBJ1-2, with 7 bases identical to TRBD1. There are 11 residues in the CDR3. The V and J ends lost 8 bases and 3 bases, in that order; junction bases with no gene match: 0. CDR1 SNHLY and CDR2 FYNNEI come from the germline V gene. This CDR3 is CASGQDYGYTF. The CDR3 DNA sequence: TGTGCCAGCGGACAGGACTATGGCTACACCTTC.

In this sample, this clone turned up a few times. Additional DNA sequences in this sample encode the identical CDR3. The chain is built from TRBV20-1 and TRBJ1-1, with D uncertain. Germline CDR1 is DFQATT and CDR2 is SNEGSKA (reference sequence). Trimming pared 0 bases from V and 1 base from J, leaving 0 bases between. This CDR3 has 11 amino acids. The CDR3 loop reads CSARENTEAFF. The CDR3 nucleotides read TGCAGTGCTAGAGAGAACACTGAAGCTTTCTTT.